This T cell receptor (beta chain) is from a study of blood T cell repertoires in COVID-19. Study details: The United States, Italy and Spain were the sources of the acute and convalescent COVID-19 samples.

Source study methods: Scientists estimated how many nucleated cells there were by amplifying reference gene primers. The method was immunoSEQ multiplex PCR; TCRdb's version includes in-frame clones alone and lacks a portion of them. V, J and clone size were drawn from that table, and D and trimming were deduced from the DNA. The sample lists approximately 44,000 clones, 80% to 90% occurring once. In its sample, this clone was seen once. V shed 3 bases, J shed 3 bases, and the junction held 7 bases outside the gene matches. CDR3 length equals 15 residues. Germline V CDR1 and CDR2: LGHDT, YNNKEL (reference sequence).

The sample was peripheral blood. The sequence came from a man between 60 and 75 years old with active COVID-19. The chain couples TRBV3-1 (or the pseudogene TRBV3-2) to TRBJ2-7; the match to TRBD1 covers 8 bases. The DNA of the CDR3 is TGTGCCAGCAGCCAGATCGGGACAGGTGTCTACGAGCAGTACTTC. This codes for CASSQIGTGVYEQYF.